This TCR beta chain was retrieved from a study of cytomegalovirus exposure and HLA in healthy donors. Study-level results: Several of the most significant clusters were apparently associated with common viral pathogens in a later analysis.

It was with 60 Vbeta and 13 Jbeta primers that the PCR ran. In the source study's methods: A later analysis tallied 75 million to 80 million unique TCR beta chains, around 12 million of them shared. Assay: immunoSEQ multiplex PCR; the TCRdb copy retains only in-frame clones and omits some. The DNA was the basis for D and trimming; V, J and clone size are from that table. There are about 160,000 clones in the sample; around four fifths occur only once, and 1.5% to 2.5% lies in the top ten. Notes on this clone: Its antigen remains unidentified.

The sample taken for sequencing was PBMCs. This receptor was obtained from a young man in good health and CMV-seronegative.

CDR3 DNA: TGTGCCAGCAGTGATACCCAGGGGGCCAGCTATGGCTACACCTTC. Protein: CASSDTQGASYGYTF. V is TRBV2 and J is TRBJ1-2; 8 nucleotides align to TRBD1. The CDR3 is 15 residues long. The ends lost 3 bases at V and 4 bases at J; junction bases unmatched: 7. The germline V gene has CDR1 SNHLY and CDR2 FYNNEI.